These 20 T cell receptor beta chains came from one sample sequenced in a study of T cells in Graves' hyperthyroidism and ophthalmopathy (dated by TCRdb to about 2019). Library preparation employed multiplex PCR. This sample was sequenced with an Illumina HiSeq 2000. The TCR beta CDR3 regions were amplified from the RNA transcripts. The first round of RT-PCR for the TCR CDR3 was performed with the HTBI primer set and the Qiagen OneStep RT-PCR kit. TCRdb passed the public sequencing reads through fastp at Q25 and MiXCR, retaining productive beta sequences. All rows with the same CDR3 protein become a single entry with the most common DNA and genes. The sample contains about 500,000 distinct CDR3 sequences, approximately 14% of them found a single time. The ten largest account for around 17% of the sample. Sequencing input: blood. Receptor source: a woman under 30 with Graves' hyperthyroidism.

This clonotype was recorded many times. In DNA, the CDR3 is TGTGCCTGGAGCCAGACAGGGTTCAATGAGCAGTTCTTC. This translates into CAWSQTGFNEQFF. V and J are TRBV30 and TRBJ2-1; 7 nucleotides agree with TRBD1. Looked up from germline, CDR1 is GTSNPN and CDR2 is SVGIG (reference sequence). V was pared by 3 bases and J by 6 bases, with 5 bases of the junction left unmatched. The CDR3 length is 13 residues.

This clonotype was seen repeatedly, ten times or more. The V and J genes are TRBV10-3 and TRBJ2-4; D gene unclear. Deletions cut 3 bases from V and 3 bases from J, with 15 bases between. The CDR3 sequence is 16 residues long. The germline gives CDR1 ENHRY, CDR2 SYGVKD. In DNA, the CDR3 is TGTGCCATCAGTGACGGGCCAAAATTGGACAAAAACATTCAGTACTTC. Its protein is CAISDGPKLDKNIQYF.

This clonotype was seen repeatedly, ten times or more. The gene calls are TRBV19 and TRBJ1-1, with a possible D match to TRBD1 (5 bases). Germline CDR1 LNHDA, CDR2 SQIVND (reference sequence). This CDR3 contains 14 residues. Trimming left V 3 bases short and J 1 base short, with 9 bases between. The CDR3 nucleotides read TGTGCCAGTAGTATTTACAGGTCGAACACTGAAGCTTTCTTT. As protein: CASSIYRSNTEAFF.

This chain links TRBV11-3 with TRBJ2-1, with 9 bases matching TRBD1. The CDR3 length is 15 residues. The V gene's germline CDR1 is SGHNT and CDR2 YENEEA. Germline trimming cut 5 bases from V and 8 bases from J; bases unmatched to any gene: 10. The CDR3 DNA follows: TGTGCCAGCAGCAGTGTGGGGACAGGGTGGCATGAGCAGTTCTTC. This translates into CASSSVGTGWHEQFF.

This clonotype occurred many times. V is TRBV20-1 and J is TRBJ2-1, with TRBD1 matching 9 bases. The V gene's germline CDR1 is DFQATT and CDR2 SNEGSKA (reference sequence). This CDR3 has 13 amino acids. J gave up 4 bases and V 5 bases, and 3 bases lay outside the gene matches. The CDR3 DNA follows: TGCAGTGCTGGGGACAGGGCTTACAATGAGCAGTTCTTC. Its protein is CSAGDRAYNEQFF.

This clonotype was counted at least ten times. V is TRBV2 and J is TRBJ2-1, with 7 bases matching TRBD1. CDR1 and CDR2 (germline): SNHLY, FYNNEI. V was pared by 9 bases and J by 6 bases, with 20 bases of the junction left unmatched. CDR3 length: 17 residues. In DNA, the CDR3 is TGTGCCAGGACCGCGCTAACAGGGGAAAGGATGGGCAATGAGCAGTTCTTC. Translation gives CARTALTGERMGNEQFF. Based on the CDR3 plus reference TRBV2 and TRBJ2-1, the full variable domain is EPEVTQTPSHQVTQMGQEVILRCVPISNHLYFYWYRQILGQKVEFLVSFYNNEISEKSEIFDDQFSVERPDGSNFTLKIRSTKLEDSAMYFCARTALTGERMGNEQFFGPGTRLTVL.

This clonotype was counted at least ten times. The chain employs TRBV30 and TRBJ2-3; no clear D. CDR3 length: 13 amino acids. In germline, CDR1 is GTSNPN, CDR2 SVGIG (reference sequence). V was cut by 3 bases and J by 3 bases, with 10 bases left in between. CDR3 in DNA: TGTGCCTGGAGCCTGAGAAGAACAGATACGCAGTATTTT. Translating it yields CAWSLRRTDTQYF.

The table lists this clonotype with many counts. This sequence joins TRBV2 and TRBJ2-7, with 11 bases that match TRBD1. The CDR3 extends over 15 amino acids. Trimming took 2 bases from V and 3 from J; bases not matched to a gene: 3. Per the germline V gene, CDR1 is SNHLY and CDR2 is FYNNEI. CDR3 coding DNA: TGTGCCAGCAGTGAAACCGGGACAGGGGGCTACGAGCAGTACGTC. Encoded protein: CASSETGTGGYEQYV.

This clonotype was seen ten or more times. The rearrangement joins TRBV7-3 to TRBJ2-7, with TRBD2 identical over 11 bases. The V gene's germline CDR1 is SGHTA and CDR2 FQGTGA. J was trimmed by 4 bases and V by 4 bases; bases with no gene match: 9. The CDR3 consists of 16 residues. In DNA, the CDR3 is TGTGCCAGCAGCTCACCGGGACTAGCGGCACAATACGAGCAGTACGTC. Translation gives CASSSPGLAAQYEQYV.

The chain carries TRBV6-5 and TRBJ2-1; possibly TRBD1 or TRBD2 for D (5 bases each). Germline V gives CDR1 MNHEY, CDR2 SVGAGI. Trimming took 2 bases from V and 2 from J, leaving 19 bases between them. There are 18 residues in the CDR3. The CDR3 DNA reads as TGTGCCAGCAGTTACCGGGGACGACTCGTAGGACCCTACAATGAGCAGTTCTTC. It yields the protein CASSYRGRLVGPYNEQFF.

The chain uses TRBV28 and TRBJ2-3, with TRBD2 matching 7 bases. Germline lookup yields CDR1 MDHEN and CDR2 SYDVKM. The CDR3 contains 17 residues. The V and J ends lost 1 base and 0 bases, in that order; junction bases with no gene match: 7. The CDR3, as DNA: TGTGCCAGCAGTTTATCCCCGGGGGGATCAAGCACAGATACGCAGTATTTT. This sequence encodes CASSLSPGGSSTDTQYF. Full variable domain (remainder filled in from reference TRBV28 and TRBJ2-3): DVKVTQSSRYLVKRTGEKVFLECVQDMDHENMFWYRQDPGLGLRLIYFSYDVKMKEKGDIPEGYSVSREKKERFSLILESASTNQTSMYLCASSLSPGGSSTDTQYFGPGTRLTVL.

This clonotype was detected many times. The chain recombines TRBV9 with TRBJ2-1, with 10 bases that match TRBD2. The CDR3 runs 15 residues. Trimming at V came to 4 bases and at J to 8 bases, leaving 9 bases not matched to a gene. CDR1 and CDR2 from the germline V gene are SGDLS and YYNGEE. The DNA for the CDR3 is TGTGCCAGCAGCACCCGACTAGCGGGCCAGGATGAGCAGTTCTTC. Its translation: CASSTRLAGQDEQFF.

This clonotype was found many times. The rearrangement links TRBV29-1 to TRBJ2-1, with 8 bases lining up with TRBD2. J was trimmed by 8 bases and V by 5 bases; bases with no gene match: 17. Germline lookup yields CDR1 SQVTM and CDR2 ANQGSEA. This CDR3 has 16 amino acids. The CDR3 DNA follows: TGCAGCGTTTCATTCCGGGAGGGCCTCGGACTGTATGAGCAGTTCTTC. This sequence encodes CSVSFREGLGLYEQFF.

This chain connects TRBV28 to TRBJ2-5; 8 bases align to TRBD2. This CDR3 has 16 residues. The germline gives CDR1 MDHEN, CDR2 SYDVKM. The ends lost 2 bases at V and 4 bases at J; junction bases unmatched: 9. The CDR3 sequence is CASSLPVAGGRETQYF. For the CDR3, the DNA is TGTGCCAGCAGTTTACCGGTGGCGGGAGGACGAGAGACCCAGTACTTC.

This clonotype was recorded at least ten times. The chain carries TRBV7-9 and TRBJ2-3; a weak D match, TRBD2 (6 bases). Germline CDR1 reads SEHNR; CDR2 reads FQNEAQ (reference sequence). V lost 2 bases, J lost 3 bases, and 18 bases lay in between. CDR3 size: 17 residues. CDR3: CASSLIGGRRGTDTQYF. The CDR3 region has the DNA TGTGCCAGCAGCTTAATCGGAGGGAGAAGGGGTACAGATACGCAGTATTTT.

This clonotype has ten or more counts. This chain links TRBV5-1 with TRBJ2-3; tentative D call: TRBD2 (5 bases). The V and J ends lost 1 base and 2 bases respectively, with 11 bases between them. Germline CDR1 and CDR2: SGHRS and YFSETQ. The CDR3 has 15 amino acids. The CDR3 sequence is CASSLRGSNTDTQYF. CDR3 in DNA: TGCGCCAGCAGCTTGCGTGGGAGCAACACAGATACGCAGTATTTT.

This clonotype was seen ten or more times. The V and J genes are TRBV6-2 or TRBV6-3 and TRBJ2-3; the match to TRBD1 covers 10 bases. The CDR3 spans 14 residues. Germline lookup yields CDR1 MNHEY and CDR2 SVGEGT. With 6 bases clipped from V and 5 bases from J, the junction kept 5 bases outside the gene matches. CDR3 DNA sequence: TGTGCCAGCAGAACCGGGACAGGGGTAGATACGCAGTATTTT. Translating gives CASRTGTGVDTQYF.

This clonotype was observed at least ten times. This rearrangement joins TRBV12-3 or TRBV12-4 to TRBJ1-4; D possibly corresponds to TRBD1 (5 bases). This CDR3 has 14 amino acids. V was clipped by 6 bases and J by 4 bases, with 12 bases between them. The CDR3 bases are TGTGCCAGCAGCCGAGCGGGACTTAATGAAAAACTGTTTTTT. Its translation is CASSRAGLNEKLFF.

On this clonotype: This may arise from a read error, as a much more abundant clone is one base away. This rearrangement joins TRBV7-3 to TRBJ2-2; TRBD1 agrees at 9 bases. Germline CDR1 and CDR2: SGHTA and FQGTGA. The CDR3 covers 14 residues. Here the CDR3 reads CAGSLGTGFAELFF. The CDR3 nucleotides read TGTGCCGGCAGCTTAGGGACAGGGTTCGCGGAGCTGTTTTTT.

The chain recombines TRBV7-2 with TRBJ2-7; 10 nucleotides agree with TRBD1. The CDR3 has 15 residues. Germline-derived CDR1 and CDR2 are SGHTA and FQGNSA. V lost 5 bases, J lost 1 base, and 5 bases stayed unmatched. CDR3 nucleotide sequence: TGTGCCAGCAGCCCCCGGACAGGGGGGTCCTACGAGCAGTACGTC. This codes for CASSPRTGGSYEQYV.